This T cell receptor (beta chain) was found in a study of blood T cell repertoires in COVID-19. In the study overall: Samples representing acute and convalescent COVID-19 were sourced from the United States, Italy and Spain. T cells, B-cell-depleted T cells, or PBMCs supplied cDNA or gDNA.

Per the original data handling: Using reference gene primer amplification, nucleated cell counts were estimated. Clones were sequenced by immunoSEQ multiplex PCR, and TCRdb holds only the in-frame ones, with some missing. The D gene and trimming were derived from the DNA, and the V and J assignments and clone size from that table. The table lists about 150,000 clones, 70% to 80% of them singletons, with about 15% in the top ten. The germline V and J ends were trimmed by 0 bases and 3 bases, with 11 bases remaining between them. Looked up from germline, CDR1 is LGHDT and CDR2 is YNNKEL (reference sequence). The CDR3 spans 15 residues.

This sequence originates from a man in his fifties with acute or convalescent COVID-19. What was sequenced was peripheral blood. This chain uses TRBV3-1 (or the pseudogene TRBV3-2) with TRBJ1-1; no clear D. This chain's CDR3 is CASSQDTSPYTEAFF. DNA for the CDR3: TGTGCCAGCAGCCAAGACACATCACCTTACACTGAAGCTTTCTTT.